The 13 T cell receptor beta chains below all came from one sample that was sequenced in a study of blood T cell repertoires in COVID-19. The data were produced by immunoSEQ multiplex PCR, yet TCRdb's version contains in-frame clones alone and is incomplete. The repertoire holds 95,000 to 100,000 clones, over 75% seen once, with around a tenth in the top ten. Material for sequencing was peripheral blood. These receptors originate from a woman in her 30s with acute or convalescent COVID-19.

This clone was observed a single time. The rearrangement links TRBV5-1 to TRBJ2-7; D might be TRBD1 (5 bases). The CDR3 has 14 residues. Trimming took off 2 bases at V and 0 bases at J, with 9 bases between the two ends. In germline, CDR1 is SGHRS, CDR2 YFSETQ. In nucleotides, the CDR3 is TGCGCCAGCAGCTTCTCAACAGGCTCCTACGAGCAGTACTTC. Its protein product is CASSFSTGSYEQYF.

CDR3: CASTRDRDTDTQYF. CDR3 bases: TGTGCCAGCACCCGGGACAGGGACACAGATACGCAGTATTTT. The genes are TRBV2 and TRBJ2-3; 9 positions agree with TRBD1. V was pared by 7 bases and J by 2 bases, with 4 bases of the junction left unmatched. Germline CDR1 SNHLY, CDR2 FYNNEI. The CDR3 totals 14 residues.

The chain combines TRBV7-9 with TRBJ2-7; 7 nucleotides line up with TRBD1. The junction had 10 bases not matched to a gene; V was cut back by 4 bases and J by 7 bases. Per the germline V gene, CDR1 is SEHNR and CDR2 is FQNEAQ (reference sequence). The CDR3 is made up of 14 amino acids. The DNA for the CDR3 is TGTGCCAGCAGCTCTCATCCGACAGGGAGTGAGCAGTACTTC. Its translation is CASSSHPTGSEQYF.

This chain joins TRBV7-2 and TRBJ2-7; 10 bases are a match to TRBD1. V was pared by 4 bases and J by 7 bases, with 10 bases of the junction left unmatched. CDR3 length: 15 residues. Germline-derived CDR1 and CDR2 are SGHTA and FQGNSA. CDR3 sequence: CASSSWGGQGNEQYF. The CDR3 DNA is TGTGCCAGCAGCTCCTGGGGGGGACAGGGGAATGAGCAGTACTTC.

The chain has TRBV12-3 or TRBV12-4 and TRBJ1-5; no reliable D call. This CDR3 has 13 amino acids. Trimming left V 3 bases short and J 4 bases short, with 7 bases between. The CDR3 sequence is CASSFFLNQPQHF. The CDR3 nucleotides are TGTGCCAGCAGTTTTTTTTTAAATCAGCCCCAGCATTTT.

The CDR3 DNA follows: TGCGCCAGCAGCCCGGGGGGCCGGGACTGGCGTGAAAAACTGTTTTTT. Protein product: CASSPGGRDWREKLFF. This sequence joins TRBV5-1 and TRBJ1-4, with D possibly being TRBD1 (6 bases). The ends were cut back, 4 bases at V and 7 bases at J, with 20 bases in the middle. The germline gives CDR1 SGHRS, CDR2 YFSETQ. This CDR3 is built from 16 residues.

The genes are TRBV28 and TRBJ1-4; 7 nucleotides agree with TRBD1. The J segment lost 11 bases and the V segment lost 2 bases, leaving 8 bases of the junction unmatched. Germline V gene sequence: CDR1 MDHEN, CDR2 SYDVKM. The CDR3 totals 14 residues. The CDR3 here is CASSLEGARGKLFF. The CDR3 DNA reads TGTGCCAGCAGTTTAGAGGGGGCGCGAGGGAAACTGTTTTTT.

The chain combines TRBV6-1 with TRBJ1-2; no firm D call. This CDR3 is built from 15 residues. The V end lost 1 base, the J end lost 9 bases, and 18 bases lay between the germline ends. Germline V gene sequence: CDR1 MNHNS, CDR2 SASEGT. In nucleotides, the CDR3 is TGTGCCAGCAGTGAAGGTTCGGGGTCCCGACGAAGCTACACCTTC. This translates into CASSEGSGSRRSYTF.

The chain combines TRBV18 with TRBJ1-2; 10 bases are a match to TRBD1. Germline lookup yields CDR1 KGHSH and CDR2 LQKENI. The CDR3 has 15 amino acids. With 3 bases clipped from V and 5 bases from J, the junction kept 6 bases outside the gene matches. This CDR3 reads CASSPSTGGLYGYTF. CDR3 coding DNA: TGTGCCAGCTCACCCTCGACAGGGGGCCTGTATGGCTACACCTTC.

V gene TRBV14 combines with J gene TRBJ1-4, with a possible D match to TRBD1 (5 bases). Germline CDR1 reads SGHDN; CDR2 reads FVKESK. The CDR3 covers 12 residues. Trimming stripped 5 bases from V and 10 bases from J, with 11 bases between. CDR3 coding DNA: TGTGCCAGCAGCTCTACCGGGGGAAAACTGTTTTTT. It specifies CASSSTGGKLFF.

The chain uses TRBV30 and TRBJ1-1; the D is unclear. The germline gives CDR1 GTSNPN, CDR2 SVGIG (reference sequence). The length of the CDR3 is 14 residues. V was pared by 2 bases and J by 0 bases, with 10 bases between. The CDR3 region has the DNA TGTGCCTGGAGTACAGTTTTCATGAACACTGAAGCTTTCTTT. Translation: CAWSTVFMNTEAFF.

This chain joins TRBV27 and TRBJ1-2; 8 bases align to TRBD1. The V segment lost 9 bases and the J segment 5 bases; nucleotides outside the gene matches: 17. The CDR3 contains 16 residues. CDR1 is MNHEY and CDR2 is SMNVEV in the germline V gene (reference sequence). The CDR3 loop is CASMNSFNRGNYGYTF. For the CDR3, the DNA is TGTGCCAGTATGAATTCCTTTAACAGGGGGAATTATGGCTACACCTTC.

This chain connects TRBV5-6 to TRBJ2-3, with TRBD1 as a possible D gene (5 bases). The length of the CDR3 is 14 residues. Trimming cost V 4 bases and J 2 bases, with 11 bases left between them. Germline V gives CDR1 SGHDT, CDR2 YYEEEE. Here the CDR3 reads CASSRPTATDTQYF. The CDR3 region has the DNA TGTGCCAGCAGCCGGCCGACAGCCACAGATACGCAGTATTTT.